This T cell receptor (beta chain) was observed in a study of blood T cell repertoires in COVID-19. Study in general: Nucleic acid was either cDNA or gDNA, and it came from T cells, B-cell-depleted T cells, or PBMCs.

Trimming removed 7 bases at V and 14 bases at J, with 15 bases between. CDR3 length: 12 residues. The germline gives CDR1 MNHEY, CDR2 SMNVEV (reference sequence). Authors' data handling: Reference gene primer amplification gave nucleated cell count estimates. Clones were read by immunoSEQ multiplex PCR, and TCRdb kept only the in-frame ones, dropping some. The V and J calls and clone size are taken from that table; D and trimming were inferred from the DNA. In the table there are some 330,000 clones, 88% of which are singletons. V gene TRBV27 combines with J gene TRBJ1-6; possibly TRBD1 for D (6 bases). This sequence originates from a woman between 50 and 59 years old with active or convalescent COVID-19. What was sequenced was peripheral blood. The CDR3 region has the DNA TGTGCCAGCAAACCACAAGGGGGAACCCTCCACTTT. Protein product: CASKPQGGTLHF.